One T cell receptor beta chain is described in this entry. Its target is not known. This specimen belongs to a study of lymphopenia after photon versus proton radiotherapy. The study's findings and limits: Proton therapy kept repertoires fairly stable, unlike photons, which gained effector/memory cells. Only patients who died were analyzed for survival; proton advantage is unproven.

Germline V CDR1 and CDR2: MNHEY, SVGAGI. Trimming cost V 8 bases and J 0 bases, with 13 bases left between them. This CDR3 is 15 amino acids long. The assay was immunoSEQ multiplex PCR, and TCRdb's table has in-frame clones only and misses some. The sample contains roughly 2,900 clones, 94% of which appear only once. The starting material was peripheral blood, obtained from a patient treated with photon-based radiotherapy. This rearrangement joins TRBV6-5 to TRBJ2-2; the D is unclear. The sequence was collected from a woman in her seventies with pancreatic cancer. As DNA, the CDR3 is TGTGCCAGCCGCATGGCCTCTCCGAACACCGGGGAGCTGTTTTTT. Its translation is CASRMASPNTGELFF.